Following are 22 T cell receptor beta chains from one sample sequenced in a study of PD-1 blockade in classical Hodgkin lymphoma. Profiled with immunoSEQ multiplex PCR; TCRdb holds only in-frame clones, not every one. The data contain 90,000 or so clones, 78% of them singletons. Documented time point: cycle 4 day 1 (C4D1), after five to seven weeks of nivolumab. All trial patients relapsed after autologous stem cell transplantation. This sample comprised peripheral blood mononuclear cells (PBMCs), obtained before the fourth cycle of nivolumab. The source is a human donor with classical Hodgkin lymphoma.

The CDR3 coding sequence is TGTGCCAGCAGCCAGCAGGGGCGTAGCACAGATACGCAGTATTTT. Encoded protein: CASSQQGRSTDTQYF. The rearrangement uses TRBV7-8 and TRBJ2-3, with D perhaps matching TRBD1 (6 bases). The germline CDR1 and CDR2 sequences are SGHVS and FQNEAQ. Trimming took 5 bases from V and 0 from J, leaving 12 bases between them. The CDR3 has 15 amino acids.

The gene calls are TRBV6-6 and TRBJ1-2, with a possible D match to TRBD1 (6 bases). The CDR3 runs 14 residues. Germline loops: CDR1 MNHNY, CDR2 SVGAGI (reference sequence). Trimming took 0 bases from V and 9 from J, leaving 14 bases between them. In DNA form, the CDR3 reads TGTGCCAGCAGTTACTCACGTCCAAGGGGGAGCTACACCTTC. It specifies CASSYSRPRGSYTF.

This sequence joins TRBV27 and TRBJ2-1, with 9 bases that match TRBD2. This CDR3 spans 18 amino acids. The germline V gene encodes CDR1 MNHEY and CDR2 SMNVEV (reference sequence). Trimming removed 3 bases from V and 3 bases from J; junction bases left unmatched: 12. The CDR3 nucleotides are TGTGCCAGCAGTTTCGGGGCGGGAGGGCCGGTAGTCTACAATGAGCAGTTCTTC. It encodes CASSFGAGGPVVYNEQFF.

The rearrangement uses TRBV9 and TRBJ1-2, with 12 nucleotides matching TRBD1. Germline V gene sequence: CDR1 SGDLS, CDR2 YYNGEE. Trimming took 2 bases from V and 7 from J; bases not matched to a gene: 6. The CDR3 consists of 15 residues. Written as DNA, the CDR3 is TGTGCCAGCAGCGTTACCGGGACAGGGGGCTCTGGCTACACCTTC. This gives the protein CASSVTGTGGSGYTF.

The chain uses TRBV6-5 and TRBJ2-2; no definite D call. Germline V lookup: CDR1 MNHEY, CDR2 SVGAGI. V shed 1 base and J shed 8 bases, with 5 bases lying between them. This CDR3 is built from 12 residues. The DNA for the CDR3 is TGTGCCAGCAGTTACTGGGCAGGGGAGCTGTTTTTT. Protein sequence: CASSYWAGELFF.

This clone occurred a few times. This chain uses TRBV6-1 with TRBJ1-2; D not certain. The CDR3 sequence is 15 residues long. The germline V gene has CDR1 MNHNS and CDR2 SASEGT. Trimming took off 1 base at V and 9 bases at J, with 18 bases between the two ends. The CDR3 reads CASSEGGDWPGRYTF. CDR3 in DNA: TGTGCCAGCAGTGAAGGGGGAGATTGGCCCGGGCGCTACACCTTC.

V and J are TRBV5-1 and TRBJ1-6; no reliable D call. The CDR3 contains 13 residues. Trimming shortened V by 0 bases and J by 7 bases, and 5 bases separated the two germline ends. Germline V gives CDR1 SGHRS, CDR2 YFSETQ. In DNA form, the CDR3 reads TGCGCCAGCAGCTTGGTGTGGAATTCACCCCTCCACTTT. Its translation is CASSLVWNSPLHF.

This clone appeared many times. The genes are TRBV9 and TRBJ1-2, with 7 bases lining up with TRBD1. The germline V gene encodes CDR1 SGDLS and CDR2 YYNGEE. The CDR3 runs 15 residues. V lost 4 bases and J lost 2; bases outside the gene matches: 8. The CDR3 bases are TGTGCCAGCAGCATCGACAGGGTGCGGAACTATGGCTACACCTTC. As protein: CASSIDRVRNYGYTF.

This rearrangement joins TRBV5-4 to TRBJ2-6, with TRBD1 matching 7 bases. The CDR3 loop spans 16 amino acids. J lost 0 bases, V lost 3 bases, and 3 bases had no gene match. Germline lookup yields CDR1 SGHNT and CDR2 YYREEE (reference sequence). The CDR3 loop is CASSWGQSSGANVLTF. CDR3 in DNA: TGTGCCAGCAGCTGGGGACAGTCCTCTGGGGCCAACGTCCTGACTTTC.

This chain connects TRBV9 to TRBJ2-1; a possible D gene is TRBD2 (6 bases). Looked up from germline, CDR1 is SGDLS and CDR2 is YYNGEE. The CDR3 runs to 14 residues. Trimming pared 3 bases from V and 9 bases from J, leaving 16 bases between. In DNA, the CDR3 is TGTGCCAGCAGCGCGCCGGACCCTAGCGTTGAGCAGTTCTTC. It translates to CASSAPDPSVEQFF. Drawing the rest from reference TRBV9 and TRBJ2-1, the complete variable domain is DSGVTQTPKHLITATGQRVTLRCSPRSGDLSVYWYQQSLDQGLQFLIQYYNGEERAKGNILERFSAQQFPDLHSELNLSSLELGDSALYFCASSAPDPSVEQFFGPGTRLTVL.

The CDR3 bases are TGTGCCAGTAGTAGACTATTCGATAGCAATCAGCCCCAGCATTTT. It is translated as CASSRLFDSNQPQHF. The J gene is TRBJ1-5, the V gene TRBV19; D remains ambiguous. V was pared by 4 bases and J by 0 bases, with 10 bases between. Germline values: CDR1 LNHDA, CDR2 SQIVND (reference sequence). This CDR3 contains 15 residues.

This chain joins TRBV13 and TRBJ2-7, with D possibly matching TRBD2 (6 bases). V gave up 8 bases and J gave up 6 bases, with 20 bases separating them. Germline values: CDR1 PRHDT, CDR2 FYEKMQ (reference sequence). The CDR3 consists of 14 residues. CDR3 in DNA: TGTGCCAGCTCGACGACTATTTTGGGGGGCGAGCAGTACTTC. Translated: CASSTTILGGEQYF.

The rearrangement links TRBV7-2 to TRBJ2-1; the match to TRBD2 covers 16 bases. Trimming at V came to 4 bases and at J to 9 bases, leaving 6 bases not matched to a gene. The CDR3 is 16 residues long. Germline lookup yields CDR1 SGHTA and CDR2 FQGNSA. The CDR3 is CASSYAGLAGGPEQFF. As DNA, the CDR3 is TGTGCCAGCAGCTACGCGGGACTAGCGGGAGGGCCTGAGCAGTTCTTC.

The chain joins TRBV5-1 to TRBJ1-6, with D perhaps matching TRBD1 (6 bases). Germline CDR1 is SGHRS and CDR2 is YFSETQ. The CDR3 runs to 14 residues. V was shortened by 4 bases and J by 6 bases, with 11 bases between the two germline ends. The CDR3 protein is CASSQQGGNSPLHF. The CDR3, as DNA: TGCGCCAGCAGCCAACAGGGAGGTAATTCACCCCTCCACTTT.

This clone was counted once. This chain uses TRBV5-8 with TRBJ1-5; D not certain. The V gene lost 4 bases and the J gene lost 0 bases, with 11 bases spanning the gap. Germline values: CDR1 SGHTS, CDR2 YDEGEE. There are 15 residues in the CDR3. CDR3 DNA: TGTGCCAGCAGCCCCGGCACGGGTAGCAATCAGCCCCAGCATTTT. This codes for CASSPGTGSNQPQHF.

Remarks on this clone: The identical CDR3 is also encoded by other nucleotide sequences in the sample. The V gene is TRBV7-9, the J gene TRBJ2-3; D not resolved. The CDR3 consists of 11 residues. V gave up 4 bases and J gave up 3 bases, with 2 bases separating them. CDR1 and CDR2 from the germline V gene are SEHNR and FQNEAQ (reference sequence). The CDR3 DNA sequence: TGTGCCAGCAGCTCTACAGATACGCAGTATTTT. This translates into CASSSTDTQYF. Full variable domain (missing parts from reference TRBV7-9 and TRBJ2-3): DTGVSQNPRHKITKRGQNVTFRCDPISEHNRLYWYRQTLGQGPEFLTYFQNEAQLEKSRLLSDRFSAERPKGSFSTLEIQRTEQGDSAMYLCASSSTDTQYFGPGTRLTVL.

J is TRBJ1-1 and V is TRBV18; perhaps TRBD1 as D (6 bases). CDR1 and CDR2 (germline): KGHSH, LQKENI. Deletions cut 6 bases from V and 6 bases from J, with 17 bases between. This CDR3 comprises 14 residues. The CDR3 region has the DNA TGTGCCAGCTCGGACTCTGGGGGCCTCGCTGAAGCTTTCTTT. Translating gives CASSDSGGLAEAFF.

The gene calls are TRBV29-1 and TRBJ1-1; the D gene is possibly TRBD1 (5 bases). The CDR3 runs 12 residues. Trimming pared 2 bases from V and 8 bases from J, leaving 12 bases between. Looked up from germline, CDR1 is SQVTM and CDR2 is ANQGSEA. The CDR3 DNA reads TGCAGCGTTGAAATGGAGGGGAGAGAAGCTTTCTTT. Translating gives CSVEMEGREAFF.

This clone was counted a single time. The chain has TRBV10-3 and TRBJ2-7; 9 bases map to TRBD1. Germline V CDR1 and CDR2: ENHRY, SYGVKD. The CDR3 is 14 amino acids. V lost 6 bases to trimming and J lost 1 base; unmatched junction nucleotides: 4. CDR3 DNA: TGTGCCATCAGGGACAGGGGAGTTTCCTACGAGCAGTACTTC. Protein: CAIRDRGVSYEQYF.

The chain joins TRBV5-1 to TRBJ2-3; 10 nucleotides match TRBD1. V gave up 3 bases and J gave up 8 bases; unmatched junction bases: 6. There are 14 residues in the CDR3. CDR1 SGHRS and CDR2 YFSETQ come from the germline V gene. The CDR3 region is CASSSGQGWGTQYF. The CDR3, as DNA: TGCGCCAGCAGCTCGGGACAGGGGTGGGGTACGCAGTATTTT. The variable domain in full, completed from reference TRBV5-1 and TRBJ2-3, reads KAGVTQTPRYLIKTRGQQVTLSCSPISGHRSVSWYQQTPGQGLQFLFEYFSETQRNKGNFPGRFSGRQFSNSRSEMNVSTLELGDSALYLCASSSGQGWGTQYFGPGTRLTVL.

This chain links TRBV30 with TRBJ2-2, with no clear D. Trimming left V 4 bases short and J 7 bases short, with 10 bases between. CDR3 length: 12 amino acids. Germline CDR1 GTSNPN, CDR2 SVGIG (reference sequence). The CDR3 loop reads CAWKHWGGELFF. Written as DNA, the CDR3 is TGTGCCTGGAAACACTGGGGCGGGGAGCTGTTTTTT.

The count of this clone is one. The chain recombines TRBV7-5 with TRBJ2-1; TRBD2 was called by the table and not checked on the DNA. TRBV7-5 is noted as a pseudogene. CDR3 length: 15 residues. CDR3 nucleotides: TGTGCCAGAAGCTTAGCATGGGTCGAGGCTAGCGGCGAGTTCTTC. Encoded protein: CARSLAWVEASGEFF.